A selection of T cell receptor beta chains follows, all from one sample in a study of blood T cell repertoires in COVID-19. Sequenced by immunoSEQ multiplex PCR; TCRdb stores in-frame clones only, minus some. The table lists roughly 170,000 clones, about 87% of them singletons. Sample: peripheral blood. The receptor source for this set is a man in his forties with active or convalescent COVID-19. CDR3s include the opening cysteine and the closing phenylalanine or tryptophan. The order of the fields is clone size, V gene, J gene, CDR3 protein. For some rows the clone size is stated as once, few or many, or as a class when expanded; others skip it.

clone_size: .; v_call: TRBV2; j_call: TRBJ1-5; cdr3_aa: CASSGEPQPQHF
clone_size: .; v_call: TRBV9; j_call: TRBJ1-3; cdr3_aa: CASSVEPQGVAGNTIYF
clone_size: .; v_call: TRBV7-2; j_call: TRBJ2-2; cdr3_aa: CASSLGTPNTGELFF
clone_size: .; v_call: TRBV10-3; j_call: TRBJ1-1; cdr3_aa: CAIGGGALDTEAFF
clone_size: .; v_call: TRBV19; j_call: TRBJ1-5; cdr3_aa: CASSITGSNQPQHF
clone_size: .; v_call: TRBV2; j_call: TRBJ2-7; cdr3_aa: CASSSQGVTYEQYF
clone_size: .; v_call: TRBV12-5; j_call: TRBJ2-2; cdr3_aa: CASVKQGPGELFF
clone_size: .; v_call: TRBV25-1; j_call: TRBJ1-2; cdr3_aa: CASSETSGGYGYTF
clone_size: .; v_call: TRBV5-8; j_call: TRBJ2-3; cdr3_aa: CASSEGRGGDTQYF
clone_size: once; v_call: TRBV4-1; j_call: TRBJ1-4; cdr3_aa: CASRFRGTNEKLFF
clone_size: .; v_call: TRBV7-2; j_call: TRBJ2-5; cdr3_aa: CASSLRAGGWETQYF
clone_size: .; v_call: TRBV7-9; j_call: TRBJ2-1; cdr3_aa: CASSLDSYNEQFF
clone_size: .; v_call: TRBV29-1; j_call: TRBJ1-1; cdr3_aa: CSVGTGVEAFF
clone_size: once; v_call: TRBV7-9; j_call: TRBJ1-1; cdr3_aa: CASSPTGTPNTEAFF
clone_size: .; v_call: TRBV28; j_call: TRBJ1-4; cdr3_aa: CASSHPGQGGLLFF
clone_size: .; v_call: TRBV3-1/TRBV3-2; j_call: TRBJ2-5; cdr3_aa: CASSQGGKGETQYF
clone_size: .; v_call: TRBV7-2; j_call: TRBJ2-1; cdr3_aa: CASSLAGRGDYNEQFF
clone_size: .; v_call: TRBV12-5; j_call: TRBJ1-5; cdr3_aa: CASGPTATGQPQHF
clone_size: .; v_call: TRBV7-2; j_call: TRBJ1-6; cdr3_aa: CASSTSGNSPLHF
clone_size: .; v_call: TRBV2; j_call: TRBJ1-5; cdr3_aa: CASSTGQLNNQPQHF
clone_size: .; v_call: TRBV10-1; j_call: TRBJ2-1; cdr3_aa: CASSESSVHEQFF
clone_size: .; v_call: TRBV6-2/TRBV6-3; j_call: TRBJ2-3; cdr3_aa: CASSWGTGRSTDTQYF
clone_size: .; v_call: TRBV2; j_call: TRBJ2-2; cdr3_aa: CASSSSGSGTGELFF
clone_size: .; v_call: TRBV11-3; j_call: TRBJ2-1; cdr3_aa: CASSLAGDLHNEQFF
clone_size: .; v_call: TRBV19; j_call: TRBJ1-5; cdr3_aa: CASSIGTGYQPQHF
clone_size: .; v_call: TRBV7-8; j_call: TRBJ2-3; cdr3_aa: CASSHTGYRRLVGITDTQYF
clone_size: .; v_call: TRBV28; j_call: TRBJ1-1; cdr3_aa: CASSGRVDTEAFF
clone_size: .; v_call: TRBV19; j_call: TRBJ2-2; cdr3_aa: CASRGSPNTGELFF
clone_size: .; v_call: TRBV7-2; j_call: TRBJ2-2; cdr3_aa: CASSPRLAAGELFF
clone_size: .; v_call: TRBV3-1/TRBV3-2; j_call: TRBJ2-1; cdr3_aa: CASSQAGEQFF
clone_size: few; v_call: TRBV4-1; j_call: TRBJ2-3; cdr3_aa: CASSFMGGQGVADTQYF
clone_size: few; v_call: TRBV2; j_call: TRBJ2-2; cdr3_aa: CASSEFGNTGELFF
clone_size: .; v_call: TRBV19; j_call: TRBJ1-5; cdr3_aa: CASIRTGAQSNQPQHF
clone_size: .; v_call: TRBV11-2; j_call: TRBJ2-3; cdr3_aa: CASSFRENTDTQYF
clone_size: .; v_call: TRBV7-2; j_call: TRBJ2-3; cdr3_aa: CASSSQGGGNTDTQYF
clone_size: .; v_call: TRBV9; j_call: TRBJ2-1; cdr3_aa: CASSVDEGYREQFF
clone_size: .; v_call: TRBV5-1; j_call: TRBJ2-2; cdr3_aa: CASSDYRNTGELFF
clone_size: few; v_call: TRBV28; j_call: TRBJ2-3; cdr3_aa: CASSSNGGAADTQYF
clone_size: .; v_call: TRBV3-1/TRBV3-2; j_call: TRBJ1-3; cdr3_aa: CASGVGNTIYF
clone_size: once; v_call: TRBV28; j_call: TRBJ1-2; cdr3_aa: CASSFRQVSIFSHYGYTF
clone_size: .; v_call: TRBV27; j_call: TRBJ2-1; cdr3_aa: CASSLLGGDNEQFF
clone_size: .; v_call: TRBV10-3; j_call: TRBJ2-1; cdr3_aa: CAISERLAGGEQHGDEQFF
clone_size: .; v_call: TRBV10-2; j_call: TRBJ2-2; cdr3_aa: CASSGTSPSGELFF
clone_size: .; v_call: TRBV11-2; j_call: TRBJ2-5; cdr3_aa: CASSRTSGGLPAETQYF
clone_size: .; v_call: TRBV5-1; j_call: TRBJ1-1; cdr3_aa: CASRATGFNTEAFF
clone_size: once; v_call: TRBV3-1/TRBV3-2; j_call: TRBJ2-3; cdr3_aa: CASSLGGAGDTQYF